This TCR beta chain is drawn from a study of T cell responses to AZD1222 COVID-19 vaccine. Details on this clone: The antigen remains unidentified.

TCRdb's table, derived via immunoSEQ multiplex PCR, lists solely in-frame clones and lacks some. The table records approximately 80,000 clones, just over 90% of them present only once. CDR1 and CDR2 from the germline V gene are MNHEY and SVGAGI. Trimming at V came to 2 bases and at J to 1 base, leaving 1 base not matched to a gene. CDR3 length equals 15 residues. Overall study results and limits: Among the donors, most were white British and more were female, and clonal diversity was possibly underestimated.

The receptor's source is an adult who received the AZD1222 COVID-19 vaccine. The chain combines TRBV6-5 with TRBJ2-5; 10 bases match TRBD1. The material was peripheral blood, obtained 28 days after the second AZD1222 dose. CDR3 nucleotides: TGTGCCAGCAGTTACCGGGACAGGGGCCAAGAGACCCAGTACTTC. The encoded protein is CASSYRDRGQETQYF.